The source of this T cell receptor beta chain is a study of cytomegalovirus exposure and HLA in healthy donors (dated by TCRdb to 2016 to 2017). With respect to the entire study: An earlier analysis of several hundred of the donors reported under 300 Gb of sequence data and around 100 million unique TCR beta sequences obtained from 180 million or so T cells. An early release covering 500 to 750 HLA-typed donors comprised about 290 gigabases of sequencing data and 85 million or so unique TCR sequences. The genetic ancestry cluster associated with self-reported Caucasian donors included over 80% of the roughly 360 genotyped donors. The study aimed to test whether cataloging public T cell receptors could reveal signatures of past pathogen exposure. The study used immunosequencing to profile the T cell repertoires of around 600 subjects and linked those repertoires to cytomegalovirus serostatus. In addition to the first cohort of approximately 670 subjects, a separate validation cohort of 120 different subjects was used. To predict cytomegalovirus infection status, the study combined high-throughput TCR immunosequencing, statistical association of individual TCRs with disease status, and machine learning. A later analysis re-analyzed previously published TCR beta repertoires from 650 to 800 donors and added high-resolution HLA genotyping to study TCR occurrence patterns. Rather than using new phenotypic data, the later analysis identified candidate immune exposures from TCR beta sequences and from how often those sequences occurred across donors. In an earlier analysis of over 550 of the donors, high-throughput TCR beta sequencing was used to judge whether each TCR beta V gene segment behaved as functional or pseudogenic. Donor age, sex, ethnicity and CMV serostatus were compiled together with the repertoire data. In a later genetic analysis, genome-wide SNP genotypes for about 65% of the roughly 670 donors were used, and that subset was treated as a discovery cohort. All discovery cohort repertoires had been generated on a single sequencing platform. Both class I and class II loci were covered by HLA typing, at four-digit resolution. The number of typed donors differed by locus: roughly 629-630 for A, B, C, DRB1 and DQB1; 500 to 550 for DQA1; around 580 for DPA1; and approximately 450 for DPB1. Roughly 5 DR-DQ haplotypes were handled as single units for association and clustering, since linkage in the cohort was strong. Among around 400 genotyped donors of the cohort, an average of around 240,000 unique TCR beta nucleotide sequences were sequenced per donor, about a sixth of them non-productive.

Points the paper makes about the study in general: Three of the identified cytomegalovirus-associated TCR beta chains were confirmed in vitro to be specific for cytomegalovirus antigens. According to a later analysis, parvovirus B19, influenza, CMV and Epstein-Barr virus appeared linked to several top co-occurrence clusters. Broadly in line with IMGT annotations, most TCR beta V segments showed up in productive rearrangements about 90% or about 30% of the time in an earlier analysis of around 600 of the donors. In a later genetic analysis, a missense DCLRE1C variant was associated with V-gene and J-gene trimming of TCR beta chains, and the association was replicated in an independent cohort. CMV serostatus was the only immune exposure information available for the cohort. Because the 87-base-pair reads could not distinguish some IMGT-functional V segments, including TRBV6-2 and TRBV6-3, those segments were excluded. Compared with the 666-donor mean, donors in an Asian-associated ancestry cluster had fewer N-insertions in productive TCRs, according to a later genetic analysis. At a false discovery rate of 0.05, a later analysis linked about 16,000 TCR beta sequences to specific HLA alleles. The authors suggested that the approach could potentially be extended to other disease states and immunological phenotypes. This cohort had only TCR beta chains sequenced, and the lack of alpha or paired-chain data limited which features could be detected. Correlated functional status among segregating V segments might reflect linkage disequilibrium, but an unknown experimental factor could not be ruled out. According to a later analysis, TCR association rates differed among HLA loci, with DRB1 alleles showing the most associated TCRs and HLA-C alleles showing the fewest. The classifier was reported to diagnose cytomegalovirus status with high specificity and sensitivity in both the original cohort and the validation cohort. Because HLA typing was unavailable for some donors at each locus, only the typed subset was used in association tests. The sequencing pipeline was judged likely to have produced a cluster of highly shared sequence variants as a technical artifact. Across donors, most TCR sequences were observed very rarely, whereas some public TCRs were present in many individuals. A further reported finding was that TCR beta sequences accurately predicted the HLA-A and HLA-B alleles for most subjects in the first cohort. A later analysis found that most CMV-associated TCR beta chains appeared HLA-restricted, with HLA associations seemingly driven largely by CMV exposure. Sequencing depth was assumed to be roughly uniform across donors in the presence/absence analyses, though that assumption may not hold. A later analysis found that HLA-associated TCR beta chains were more clonally expanded and had lower generation probabilities than equally common non-associated chains. The study listed 164 TCR beta chains as associated with cytomegalovirus. When HLA alleles, especially DR and DQ, strongly co-occurred, TCR associations were difficult to assign to individual alleles. Around 16 rarely observed V segments, including chromosome 9 orphons, were excluded from the earlier analysis of almost 600 of the donors because counts were too low.

The cohort consisted of some 730 healthy bone marrow donors. All cohort members were sampled while nominally healthy, although unrecorded immune exposures were likely present. The donor tested CMV seropositive and was one of the 289 seropositive cohort members. Every donor gave a peripheral blood sample, and the peripheral blood mononuclear cells from that sample were used for TCR beta sequencing. Genomic DNA extraction from the blood cell samples was performed with the Qiagen DNeasy Blood Extraction Kit. Library preparation employed the immunoSEQ multiplex PCR assay. The multiplex PCR relied on a mix of 60 forward primers for TCR Vbeta segments and 13 reverse primers for TCR Jbeta segments. The CDR3 region of rearranged TCR beta genes was amplified from genomic DNA with a multiplex PCR assay. On the Illumina HiSeq System, the amplified TCR beta libraries were sequenced as 87-base-pair reads. The study's processing was this. In a later analysis, roughly 80 million unique TCR beta chains were counted across the 650 to 700 repertoires, and approximately 11 million of these chains were shared by at least two donors. To remove PCR and sequencing errors, raw reads were error-corrected and collapsed into unique sequences using a nearest-neighbor algorithm that merged closely related sequences. CDR3 sequences were aligned to IMGT reference sequences to assign V, D and J gene segments. For a sequence to be retained, at least a six-nucleotide match to both a V gene segment and a J gene segment was required. Rearrangements were classified as productive when the CDR3 lacked stop codons and remained in frame with V and J, and all other rearrangements were classified as non-productive. CDR3 was defined by IMGT convention, running from the second conserved V-encoded cysteine to the conserved J-encoded phenylalanine. The earlier analysis of about 640 of the donors excluded any sequence lacking an unambiguous match to a single V gene segment. In an earlier analysis of around 600 of the donors, V segments were called functional above 56.7% productive rearrangements and were called segregating when the between-donor standard deviation exceeded 5%. A statistical classification framework was built to diagnose cytomegalovirus status from the catalog of TCR beta chain sequences. A later analysis assigned V and J genes by comparing TCR nucleotide sequences with IMGT/GENE-DB human TR gene sequences. A later analysis assigned CDR3 sequences and most-parsimonious VDJ recombination scenarios with the TCRdist pipeline. In a later analysis, every TCR beta chain was defined by the combination of its CDR3 amino acid sequence and its V-gene family, and reads without a unique V-gene family were dropped. As a way to deal with suspected cross-contamination and a sequencing artifact, a later analysis dropped more than 500 nucleotide sequences that were highly shared and had low generation probability. In a later analysis, a clonal expansion index was calculated for each public chain from normalized within-repertoire ranks of inferred template counts. Generation probabilities in a later analysis came from a VDJ recombination model fitted to out-of-frame rearrangements, and those results were checked against IGoR. In a later analysis, hypergeometric tests were used to score TCR-TCR, TCR-HLA and TCR-CMV co-occurrence, with a repertoire-size bias correction applied to TCR pairs. In a later analysis, false discovery rates were estimated by permuting HLA or CMV assignments 20 times. In a later analysis, co-occurring TCRs were grouped with DBSCAN, and TCRdist sequence similarity was added when clustering was performed within HLA-allele-positive subsets. Repertoires with fewer than 30,000 or more than 120,000 public chains were left out of co-occurrence clustering, as were four to six repertoires with anomalous nucleotide sharing. Held by TCRdb, this immuneACCESS table contains in-frame sequences only and omits some clones. Under half of the omission traces to an unresolved V gene where checked; the cause of the rest is unknown. The D gene and trimming were derived from the DNA, and the V and J assignments and clone size from that table. The sample data list some 250,000 clones, and about 81% of these were observed just once. 5% to 6% of the sample rests with the top ten.

The CDR3 contains 16 residues, cysteine and phenylalanine counted. Only the CDR3 portion is preserved as DNA: 48 bases, with reading frame beginning at the first base. CDR1 and CDR2, looked up from the germline V gene, are MDHEN and SYDVKM. V and J are truncated by 3 bases and 2 bases respectively, leaving an intervening sequence of 16 bases. For this clone: The specificity of this receptor is unknown. Per-nucleotide qualities are absent, and no much larger clonotype sits a single base away.

The specimen was PBMCs. The TCR comes from a woman aged 40 to 50 in good health and CMV-seropositive. The chain was built from TRBV28 and TRBJ2-5; possibly the D gene is TRBD2, per 6 matching bases. The DNA sequence is as follows: TGTGCCAGCAGTTTTACCGGGACTTTCTTACAAGAGACCCAGTACTTC. Translation gives CASSFTGTFLQETQYF.